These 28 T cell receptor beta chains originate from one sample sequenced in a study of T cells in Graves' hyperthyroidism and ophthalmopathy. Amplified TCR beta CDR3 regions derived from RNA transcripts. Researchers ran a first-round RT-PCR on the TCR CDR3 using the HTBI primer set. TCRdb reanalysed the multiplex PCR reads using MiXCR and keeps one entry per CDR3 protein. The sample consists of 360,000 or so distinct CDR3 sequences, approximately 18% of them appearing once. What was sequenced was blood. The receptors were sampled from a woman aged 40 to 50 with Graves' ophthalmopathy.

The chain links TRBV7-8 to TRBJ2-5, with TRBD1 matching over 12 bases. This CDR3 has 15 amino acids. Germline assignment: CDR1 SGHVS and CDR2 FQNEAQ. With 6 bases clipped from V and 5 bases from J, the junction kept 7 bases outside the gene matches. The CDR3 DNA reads TGTGCCAGCAGATTGGGACAGGGGGCTACGGAGACCCAGTACTTC. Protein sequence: CASRLGQGATETQYF.

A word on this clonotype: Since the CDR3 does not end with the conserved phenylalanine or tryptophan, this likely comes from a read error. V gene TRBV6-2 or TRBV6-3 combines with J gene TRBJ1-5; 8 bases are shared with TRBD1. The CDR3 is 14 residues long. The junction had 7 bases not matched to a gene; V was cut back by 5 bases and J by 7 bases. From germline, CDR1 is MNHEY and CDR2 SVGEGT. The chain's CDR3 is CASSNGQGWQPQHL. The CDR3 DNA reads TGTGCCAGCAGTAACGGACAGGGATGGCAGCCCCAGCATTTG.

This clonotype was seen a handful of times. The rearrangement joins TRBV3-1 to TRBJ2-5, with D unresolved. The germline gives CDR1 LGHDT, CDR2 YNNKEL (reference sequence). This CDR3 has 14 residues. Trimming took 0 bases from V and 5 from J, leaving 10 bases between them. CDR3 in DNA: TGTGCCAGCAGCCAAGATATTTCGAGGGAGACCCAGTACTTC. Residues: CASSQDISRETQYF.

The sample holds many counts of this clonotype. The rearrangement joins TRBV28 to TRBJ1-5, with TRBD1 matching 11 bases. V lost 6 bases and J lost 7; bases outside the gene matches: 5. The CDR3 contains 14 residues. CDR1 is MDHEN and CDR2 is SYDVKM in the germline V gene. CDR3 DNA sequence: TGTGCCAGCAGCCGGACAGGGGGCATCCAGCCCCAGCATTTT. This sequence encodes CASSRTGGIQPQHF.

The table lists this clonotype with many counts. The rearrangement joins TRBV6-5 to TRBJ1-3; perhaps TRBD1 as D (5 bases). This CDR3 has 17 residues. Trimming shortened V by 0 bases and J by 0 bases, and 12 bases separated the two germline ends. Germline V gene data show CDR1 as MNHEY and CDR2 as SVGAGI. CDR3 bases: TGTGCCAGCAGTTACTCCTTTGACAGATCCTCTGGAAACACCATATATTTT. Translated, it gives CASSYSFDRSSGNTIYF.

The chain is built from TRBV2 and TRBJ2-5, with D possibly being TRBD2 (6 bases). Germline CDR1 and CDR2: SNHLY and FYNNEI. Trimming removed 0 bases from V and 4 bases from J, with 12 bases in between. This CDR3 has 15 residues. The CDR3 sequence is CASSEAGTVRETQYF. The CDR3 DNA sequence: TGTGCCAGCAGTGAAGCGGGGACTGTCAGAGAGACCCAGTACTTC.

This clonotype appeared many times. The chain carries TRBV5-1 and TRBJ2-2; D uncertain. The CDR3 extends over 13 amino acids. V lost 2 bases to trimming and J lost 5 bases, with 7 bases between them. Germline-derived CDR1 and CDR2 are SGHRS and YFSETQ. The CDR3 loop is CASSFVGTGELFF. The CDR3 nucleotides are TGCGCCAGCAGCTTCGTCGGAACCGGGGAGCTGTTTTTT.

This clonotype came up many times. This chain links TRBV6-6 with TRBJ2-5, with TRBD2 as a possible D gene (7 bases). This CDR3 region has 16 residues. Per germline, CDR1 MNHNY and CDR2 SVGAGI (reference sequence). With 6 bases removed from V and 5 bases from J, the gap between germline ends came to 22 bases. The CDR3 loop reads CASSRWTRGATETQYF. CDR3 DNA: TGTGCCAGCAGCAGGTGGACTAGGGGGGCGACGGAGACCCAGTACTTC.

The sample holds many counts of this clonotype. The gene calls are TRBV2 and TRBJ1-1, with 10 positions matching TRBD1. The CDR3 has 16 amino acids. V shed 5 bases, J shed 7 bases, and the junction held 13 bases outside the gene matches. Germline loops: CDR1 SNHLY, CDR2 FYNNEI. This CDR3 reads CASSPSAGTGVLEAFF. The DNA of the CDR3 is TGTGCCAGCAGTCCATCTGCTGGGACAGGGGTCCTTGAAGCTTTCTTT.

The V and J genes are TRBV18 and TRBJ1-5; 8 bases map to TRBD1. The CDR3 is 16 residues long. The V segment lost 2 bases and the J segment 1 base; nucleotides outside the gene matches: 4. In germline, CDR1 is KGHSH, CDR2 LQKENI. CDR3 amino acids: CASSPVTGDSNQPQHF. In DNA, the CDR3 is TGTGCCAGCTCACCAGTGACAGGGGACAGCAATCAGCCCCAGCATTTT.

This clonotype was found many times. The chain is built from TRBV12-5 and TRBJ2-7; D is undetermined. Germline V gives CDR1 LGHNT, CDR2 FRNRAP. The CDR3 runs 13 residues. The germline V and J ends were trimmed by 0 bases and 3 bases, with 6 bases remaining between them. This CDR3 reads CASGLVRIYEQYF. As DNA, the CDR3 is TGTGCTAGTGGTTTGGTCCGGATCTACGAGCAGTACTTC.

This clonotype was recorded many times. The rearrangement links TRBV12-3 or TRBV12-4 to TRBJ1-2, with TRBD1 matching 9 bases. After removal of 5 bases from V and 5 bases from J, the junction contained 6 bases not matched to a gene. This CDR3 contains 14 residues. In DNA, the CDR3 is TGTGCCAGCAGTCTTGACAGGGGGAATTATGGCTACACCTTC. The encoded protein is CASSLDRGNYGYTF.

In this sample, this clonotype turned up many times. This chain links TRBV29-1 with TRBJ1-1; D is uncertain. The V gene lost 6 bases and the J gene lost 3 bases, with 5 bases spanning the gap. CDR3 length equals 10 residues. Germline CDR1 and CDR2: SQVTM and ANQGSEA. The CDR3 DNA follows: TGCAGCGTAAAGGACACTGAAGCTTTCTTT. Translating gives CSVKDTEAFF.

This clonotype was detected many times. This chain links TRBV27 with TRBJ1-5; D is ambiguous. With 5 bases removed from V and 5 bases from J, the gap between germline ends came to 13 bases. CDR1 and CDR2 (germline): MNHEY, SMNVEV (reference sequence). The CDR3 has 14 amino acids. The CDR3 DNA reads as TGTGCCAGCAGTCCGGAGGGCCGGTATCAGCCCCAGCATTTT. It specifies CASSPEGRYQPQHF.

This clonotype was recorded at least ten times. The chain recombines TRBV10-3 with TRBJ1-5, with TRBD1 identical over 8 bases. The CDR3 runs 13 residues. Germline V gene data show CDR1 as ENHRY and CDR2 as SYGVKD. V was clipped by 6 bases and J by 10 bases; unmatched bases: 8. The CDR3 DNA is TGTGCCATCAGAGGGACAGGCGAGGGACCCCAGCATTTT. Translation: CAIRGTGEGPQHF.

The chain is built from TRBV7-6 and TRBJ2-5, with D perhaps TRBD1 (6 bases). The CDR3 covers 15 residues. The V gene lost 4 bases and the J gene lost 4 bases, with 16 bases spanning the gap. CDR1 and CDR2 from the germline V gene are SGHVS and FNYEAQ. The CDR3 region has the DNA TGTGCCAGCAGCTACCCACCACAGGGCATAGAGACCCAGTACTTC. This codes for CASSYPPQGIETQYF.

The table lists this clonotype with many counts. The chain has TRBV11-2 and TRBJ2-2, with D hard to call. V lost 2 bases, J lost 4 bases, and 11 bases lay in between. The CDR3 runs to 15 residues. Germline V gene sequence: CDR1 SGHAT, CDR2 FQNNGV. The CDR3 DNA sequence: TGTGCCAGCAGCTTACGGAACAGATTCACCGGGGAGCTGTTTTTT. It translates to CASSLRNRFTGELFF.

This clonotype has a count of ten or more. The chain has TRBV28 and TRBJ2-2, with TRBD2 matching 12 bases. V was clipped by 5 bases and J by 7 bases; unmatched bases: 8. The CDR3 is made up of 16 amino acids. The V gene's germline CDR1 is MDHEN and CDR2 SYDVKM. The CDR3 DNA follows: TGTGCCAGCAGTCCCTGGACTAGCGGGGAGATCGGGGAGCTGTTTTTT. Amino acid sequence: CASSPWTSGEIGELFF.

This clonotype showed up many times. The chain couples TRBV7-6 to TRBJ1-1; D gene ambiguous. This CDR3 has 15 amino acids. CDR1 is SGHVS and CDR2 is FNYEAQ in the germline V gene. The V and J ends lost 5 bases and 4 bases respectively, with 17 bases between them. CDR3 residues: CASSRNAESGTEAFF. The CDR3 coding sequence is TGTGCCAGCAGCCGTAACGCTGAGAGTGGCACTGAAGCTTTCTTT. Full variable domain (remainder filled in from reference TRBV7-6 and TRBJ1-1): GAGVSQSPRYKVTKRGQDVALRCDPISGHVSLYWYRQALGQGPEFLTYFNYEAQQDKSGLPNDRFSAERPEGSISTLTIQRTEQRDSAMYRCASSRNAESGTEAFFGQGTRLTVV.

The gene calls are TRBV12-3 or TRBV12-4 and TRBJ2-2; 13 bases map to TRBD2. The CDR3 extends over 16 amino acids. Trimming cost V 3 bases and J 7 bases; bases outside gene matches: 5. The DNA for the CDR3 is TGTGCCAGCAGTTTTGGGACTAGCGGGAAAAACGGGGAGCTGTTTTTT. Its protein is CASSFGTSGKNGELFF.

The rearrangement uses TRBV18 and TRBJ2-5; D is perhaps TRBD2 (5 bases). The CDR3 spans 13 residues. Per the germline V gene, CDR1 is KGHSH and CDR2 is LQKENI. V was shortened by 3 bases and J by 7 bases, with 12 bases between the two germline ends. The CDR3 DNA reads TGTGCCAGCTCACCCACCGGAGGCGCGACCCAGTACTTC. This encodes CASSPTGGATQYF.

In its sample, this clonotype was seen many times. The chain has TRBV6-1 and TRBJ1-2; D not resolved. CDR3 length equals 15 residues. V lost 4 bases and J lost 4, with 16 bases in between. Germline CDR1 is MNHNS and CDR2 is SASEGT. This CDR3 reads CASSAGRPRSYGYTF. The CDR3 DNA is TGTGCCAGCAGTGCCGGGAGACCCCGCTCCTATGGCTACACCTTC.

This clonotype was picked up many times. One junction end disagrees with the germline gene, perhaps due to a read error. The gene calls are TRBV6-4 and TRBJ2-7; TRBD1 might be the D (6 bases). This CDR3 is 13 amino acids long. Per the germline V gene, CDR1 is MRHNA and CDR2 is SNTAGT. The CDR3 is CASSLGTRYEQSF. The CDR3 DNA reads TGTGCCAGCAGTCTCGGGACACGCTACGAGCAGTCCTTC.

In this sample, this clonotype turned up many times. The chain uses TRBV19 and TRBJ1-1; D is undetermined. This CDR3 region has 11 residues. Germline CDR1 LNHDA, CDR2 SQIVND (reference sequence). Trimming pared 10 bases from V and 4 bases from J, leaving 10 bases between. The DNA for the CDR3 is TGTGCCACGGCGGCGGGCACTGAAGCTTTCTTT. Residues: CATAAGTEAFF.

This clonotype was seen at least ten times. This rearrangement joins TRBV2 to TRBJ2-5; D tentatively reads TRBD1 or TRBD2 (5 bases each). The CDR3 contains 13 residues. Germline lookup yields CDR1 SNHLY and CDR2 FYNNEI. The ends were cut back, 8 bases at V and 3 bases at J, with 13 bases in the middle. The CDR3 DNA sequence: TGTGCCAGCCCAAGGTGGGACGAAGAGACCCAGTACTTC. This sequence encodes CASPRWDEETQYF.

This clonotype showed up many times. The CDR3 DNA is TGTGCCAGCAGCTTAGAGGTGGGCAGGGTAGTTCCCTACGAGCAGTACTTC. Protein: CASSLEVGRVVPYEQYF. The chain uses TRBV7-8 and TRBJ2-7, with D tentatively TRBD1 (5 bases). Germline lookup yields CDR1 SGHVS and CDR2 FQNEAQ. V gave up 1 base and J gave up 2 bases, with 18 bases separating them. There are 17 residues in the CDR3. The whole variable domain, remainder taken from reference TRBV7-8 and TRBJ2-7, is GAGVSQSPRYKVAKRGQDVALRCDPISGHVSLFWYQQALGQGPEFLTYFQNEAQLDKSGLPSDRFFAERPEGSVSTLKIQRTQQEDSAVYLCASSLEVGRVVPYEQYFGPGTRLTVT.

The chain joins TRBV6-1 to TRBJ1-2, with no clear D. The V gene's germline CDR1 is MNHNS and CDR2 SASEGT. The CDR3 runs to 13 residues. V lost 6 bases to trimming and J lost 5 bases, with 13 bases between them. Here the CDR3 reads CASSPSGDYGYTF. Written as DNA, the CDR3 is TGTGCCAGCAGCCCCAGCGGGGATTATGGCTACACCTTC.

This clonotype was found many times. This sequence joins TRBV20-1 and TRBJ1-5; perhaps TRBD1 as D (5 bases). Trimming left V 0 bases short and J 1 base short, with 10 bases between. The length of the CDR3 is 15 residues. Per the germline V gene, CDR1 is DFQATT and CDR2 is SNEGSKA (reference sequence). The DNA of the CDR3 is TGCAGTGCTAGAGATGATTGGGGGAGCAATCAGCCCCAGCATTTT. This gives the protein CSARDDWGSNQPQHF.